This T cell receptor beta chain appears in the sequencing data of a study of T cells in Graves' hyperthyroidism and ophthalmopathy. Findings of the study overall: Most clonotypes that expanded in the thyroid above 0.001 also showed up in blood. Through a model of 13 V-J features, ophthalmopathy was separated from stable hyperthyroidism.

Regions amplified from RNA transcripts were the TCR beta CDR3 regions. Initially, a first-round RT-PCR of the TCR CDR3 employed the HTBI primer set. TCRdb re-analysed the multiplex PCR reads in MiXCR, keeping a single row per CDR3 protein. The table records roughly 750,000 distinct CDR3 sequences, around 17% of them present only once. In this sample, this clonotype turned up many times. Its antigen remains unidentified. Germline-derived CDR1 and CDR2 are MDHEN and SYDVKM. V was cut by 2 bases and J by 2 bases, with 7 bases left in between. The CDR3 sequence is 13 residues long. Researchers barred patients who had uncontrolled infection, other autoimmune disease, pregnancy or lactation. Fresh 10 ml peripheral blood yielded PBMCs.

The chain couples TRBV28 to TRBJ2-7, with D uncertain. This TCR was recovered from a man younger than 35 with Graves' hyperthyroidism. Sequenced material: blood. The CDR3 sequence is CASSLIGAYEQYF. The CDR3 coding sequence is TGTGCCAGCAGTTTAATCGGCGCCTACGAGCAGTACTTC.